This entry lists 14 T cell receptor beta chains sequenced from one sample in a study of post-analysis software for immune sequencing data. Overall study findings and caveats: With TRBV5-6, TRBV5-1 and TRBV20-1 included, about 5 TRBV segments were more frequent in patients than in controls.

Unique molecular identifiers were carried by the TCR beta cDNA libraries. MiXCR was run by TCRdb on the PCR reads, yielding one entry per CDR3 protein. The sample lists roughly 670,000 distinct CDR3 sequences; approximately 59% were seen once. For these receptors, no antigen is known. What was sequenced was blood. The receptors come from a girl aged 2 to 10 with multiple sclerosis.

V gene TRBV6-1 combines with J gene TRBJ2-4; no reliable D call. Trimming shortened V by 4 bases and J by 0 bases, and 10 bases separated the two germline ends. This CDR3 contains 15 residues. Per germline, CDR1 MNHNS and CDR2 SASEGT. DNA of the CDR3: TGTGCCAGCAGTGGTCGGACCTTAGCCAAAAACATTCAGTACTTC. Its protein product is CASSGRTLAKNIQYF.

This clonotype has more than one count but fewer than ten. This chain uses TRBV11-2 with TRBJ2-7, with TRBD1 identical over 9 bases. Germline assignment: CDR1 SGHAT and CDR2 FQNNGV. The J segment lost 3 bases and the V segment lost 5 bases, leaving 8 bases of the junction unmatched. This CDR3 is 15 amino acids long. This chain's CDR3 is CASSPDRGMNYEQYF. The CDR3 nucleotides are TGTGCCAGCAGCCCCGACAGGGGGATGAACTACGAGCAGTACTTC.

J is TRBJ2-5 and V is TRBV4-1, with D unclear. Trimming removed 0 bases from V and 3 bases from J, with 8 bases in between. Germline V gene sequence: CDR1 MGHRA, CDR2 YSYEKL. The CDR3 runs to 14 residues. In nucleotides, the CDR3 is TGCGCCAGCAGCCAAGAGCTCGCTGAAGAGACCCAGTACTTC. It yields the protein CASSQELAEETQYF.

The chain joins TRBV5-4 to TRBJ2-7; 9 positions match TRBD2. The CDR3 is made up of 14 amino acids. V shed 3 bases, J shed 10 bases, and the junction held 11 bases outside the gene matches. Germline-derived CDR1 and CDR2 are SGHNT and YYREEE (reference sequence). CDR3 loop: CASSSSRASGDQYF. For the CDR3, the DNA is TGTGCCAGCAGCTCCAGCCGGGCTAGCGGGGATCAGTACTTC.

The chain recombines TRBV20-1 with TRBJ2-1, with a weak D call TRBD2 (6 bases). In germline, CDR1 is DFQATT, CDR2 SNEGSKA (reference sequence). The V end was cut by 1 base, the J end by 1 base, with 14 bases between. The CDR3 is 16 amino acids. The CDR3 region has the DNA TGCAGTGCTAGAGGGGCTAGCGAGCCTTCCTACAATGAGCAGTTCTTC. This encodes CSARGASEPSYNEQFF.

The chain joins TRBV10-3 to TRBJ2-1; 8 bases are a match to TRBD1. Germline CDR1 ENHRY, CDR2 SYGVKD. The CDR3 extends over 15 amino acids. The J segment lost 4 bases and the V segment lost 7 bases, leaving 9 bases of the junction unmatched. CDR3 sequence (DNA): TGTGCCATCACCGCGGACAGGGTAATTTACAATGAGCAGTTCTTC. It codes for CAITADRVIYNEQFF.

The chain employs TRBV7-6 and TRBJ2-7, with D unclear. This CDR3 region has 16 residues. Germline loops: CDR1 SGHVS, CDR2 FNYEAQ. Trimming shortened V by 1 base and J by 0 bases, and 13 bases separated the two germline ends. CDR3 DNA: TGTGCCAGCAGCTTAGTCCCTGACCTGAGCTCCTACGAGCAGTACTTC. The encoded protein is CASSLVPDLSSYEQYF.

This clonotype occurred a few times. The V and J genes are TRBV4-1 and TRBJ2-5; D unresolved. The length of the CDR3 is 14 residues. Trimming stripped 0 bases from V and 0 bases from J, with 5 bases between. Germline V gene lookup returns CDR1 MGHRA and CDR2 YSYEKL. The CDR3 DNA follows: TGCGCCAGCAGCCAAGAGGCCAACCAAGAGACCCAGTACTTC. This gives the protein CASSQEANQETQYF.

On this clonotype itself: Germline and junction disagree at one end, which may indicate a read error. The V call is TRBV7-2, the J call TRBJ2-5; D may be TRBD2 (5 bases). This CDR3 has 16 amino acids. Germline CDR1 and CDR2: SGHTA and FQGNSA. The DNA of the CDR3 is TGTGCCAGCAACTTAGGGAGTGTGGGAAAAAGTGAGACCCAGTACTTC. This codes for CASNLGSVGKSETQYF.

The genes are TRBV6-6 and TRBJ1-2; D may be TRBD1 (5 bases). This CDR3 has 12 amino acids. V gave up 6 bases and J gave up 4 bases, with 9 bases separating them. The germline V gene has CDR1 MNHNY and CDR2 SVGAGI (reference sequence). The CDR3 DNA reads TGTGCCAGCAGCGGGGACGGCTATGGCTACACCTTC. Protein: CASSGDGYGYTF.

The chain employs TRBV28 and TRBJ2-3, with 8 bases matching TRBD2. Trimming at V came to 7 bases and at J to 0 bases, leaving 15 bases not matched to a gene. The germline CDR1 and CDR2 sequences are MDHEN and SYDVKM. This CDR3 has 18 amino acids. This CDR3 is CASNSPAPGLASTDTQYF. The CDR3 DNA reads as TGTGCCAGCAATTCACCAGCCCCCGGACTAGCCAGCACAGATACGCAGTATTTT.

The CDR3 coding sequence is TGCGCCAGCAGCCAAGATTGGGACCCCGCTTCAACTAATGAAAAACTGTTTTTT. Its translation: CASSQDWDPASTNEKLFF. The gene calls are TRBV4-3 and TRBJ1-4; tentatively, D is TRBD1 (5 bases). Germline assignment: CDR1 LGHNA and CDR2 YSLEER. The CDR3 runs to 18 residues. Trimming cost V 0 bases and J 0 bases, with 14 bases left between them.

The V gene is TRBV6-6, the J gene TRBJ2-3; 11 bases line up with TRBD2. The CDR3 totals 17 residues. CDR1 and CDR2 (germline): MNHNY, SVGAGI (reference sequence). Losses at the gene ends were 3 bases for V and 0 bases for J; bases not matched to a gene: 5. CDR3 bases: TGTGCCAGCAGTTATTTTCCTAGCGGGAGGAGCACAGATACGCAGTATTTT. Its translation: CASSYFPSGRSTDTQYF.

This sequence joins TRBV4-3 and TRBJ2-3, with D hard to call. V shed 0 bases and J shed 4 bases, with 11 bases lying between them. This CDR3 region has 15 residues. Germline V gene data show CDR1 as LGHNA and CDR2 as YSLEER. The CDR3 nucleotides are TGCGCCAGCAGCCAAGATGGAGTGACGCCAGATACGCAGTATTTT. Amino acids: CASSQDGVTPDTQYF.